Shown below are 29 T cell receptor beta chains from a single sample sequenced in a study of vaccination effects on CD4 cells after COVID-19. The ViraFEST assay expanded antigen-specific CD4+ T cells with viral peptide pools before sequencing. Culture lasted approximately 10 days before CD4+ T cell isolation. Absence of prior SARS-CoV-2 infection characterized the vaccine recipients, who showed negative nucleocapsid antibodies. These receptors' antigens are unknown. Clones were sequenced by immunoSEQ multiplex PCR, and TCRdb holds only the in-frame ones, with some missing. The profile shows some 22,000 clones, around 74% of them singletons. Material: CD4+ T cells from PBMCs cultured with HCoV-NL63 spike peptides, obtained before COVID-19 vaccination. Receptors originate from a human donor who received a COVID-19 vaccine.

The table lists this clone with a few counts. The genes are TRBV28 and TRBJ1-2; the D is unclear. The CDR3 runs to 13 residues. Germline V gives CDR1 MDHEN, CDR2 SYDVKM. The germline V and J ends were trimmed by 5 bases and 7 bases, with 14 bases remaining between them. CDR3 bases: TGTGCCAGCAGTCCTGCTCCCAGAGGTGGCTACACCTTC. It specifies CASSPAPRGGYTF.

The chain has TRBV5-1 and TRBJ2-1; perhaps TRBD2 as D (5 bases). The CDR3 is made up of 14 amino acids. The germline gives CDR1 SGHRS, CDR2 YFSETQ. The V gene lost 2 bases and the J gene lost 8 bases, with 14 bases spanning the gap. The CDR3 nucleotides are TGCGCCAGCAGCTTAAATCAAGGGAGCCATGAGCAGTTCTTC. Translated, it gives CASSLNQGSHEQFF.

This chain joins TRBV30 and TRBJ2-7; D is ambiguous. CDR3 length: 12 residues. The germline V and J ends were trimmed by 2 bases and 3 bases, with 8 bases remaining between them. Germline CDR1 and CDR2: GTSNPN and SVGIG (reference sequence). The DNA of the CDR3 is TGTGCCTGGAGTAGCACGCACTACGAGCAGTACTTC. Protein: CAWSSTHYEQYF. Full variable domain (outside the CDR3, taken from reference TRBV30 and TRBJ2-7): SQTIHQWPATLVQPVGSPLSLECTVEGTSNPNLYWYRQAAGRGLQLLFYSVGIGQISSEVPQNLSASRPQDRQFILSSKKLLLSDSGFYLCAWSSTHYEQYFGPGTRLTVT.

This chain joins TRBV5-1 and TRBJ1-4; tentatively, D is TRBD1 (6 bases). CDR1 is SGHRS, CDR2 YFSETQ, per germline. Trimming took 4 bases from V and 2 from J, leaving 12 bases between them. CDR3 length: 15 residues. In nucleotides, the CDR3 is TGCGCCAGCAGCCTCAACAGGGCCACTAATGAAAAACTGTTTTTT. Translation: CASSLNRATNEKLFF. The variable domain in full, completed from reference TRBV5-1 and TRBJ1-4, reads KAGVTQTPRYLIKTRGQQVTLSCSPISGHRSVSWYQQTPGQGLQFLFEYFSETQRNKGNFPGRFSGRQFSNSRSEMNVSTLELGDSALYLCASSLNRATNEKLFFGSGTQLSVL.

This clone has just a few counts. The chain is built from TRBV3-1 (or the pseudogene TRBV3-2) and TRBJ1-2, with a tentative D call TRBD1 (6 bases). The germline V gene has CDR1 LGHDT and CDR2 YNNKEL (reference sequence). Between the trimmed V and J ends, which lost 5 bases and 4 bases, there was a span of 11 bases. The CDR3 is 13 amino acids. The CDR3 reads CASSLGAFYGYTF. DNA for the CDR3: TGTGCCAGCAGCTTGGGGGCTTTCTATGGCTACACCTTC.

The V call is TRBV3-1 (or the pseudogene TRBV3-2), the J call TRBJ2-7, with D possibly TRBD2 on 5 matching bases. Germline CDR1 is LGHDT and CDR2 is YNNKEL (reference sequence). The ends were cut back, 5 bases at V and 4 bases at J, with 15 bases in the middle. This CDR3 is 14 amino acids long. The CDR3 nucleotides read TGTGCCAGCAGCGACACTAGTGCCTTTTACGAGCAGTACTTC. This codes for CASSDTSAFYEQYF.

The gene calls are TRBV19 and TRBJ2-4; 10 positions match TRBD2. V lost 0 bases and J lost 6; bases outside the gene matches: 8. Germline CDR1 reads LNHDA; CDR2 reads SQIVND (reference sequence). The CDR3 totals 17 residues. CDR3 in DNA: TGTGCCAGTAGTATAGATCAAGCGGGGGGGACTCGAAACATTCAGTACTTC. Protein: CASSIDQAGGTRNIQYF.

The V gene is TRBV14, the J gene TRBJ1-3; D is ambiguous. CDR3 length: 15 residues. Germline V gives CDR1 SGHDN, CDR2 FVKESK. V was shortened by 4 bases and J by 0 bases, with 10 bases between the two germline ends. DNA for the CDR3: TGTGCCAGCAGCCGGGAACTGATCTCTGGAAACACCATATATTTT. The encoded protein is CASSRELISGNTIYF.

The chain has TRBV29-1 and TRBJ2-5; TRBD1 matches at 8 bases. The CDR3 sequence is 16 residues long. The germline gives CDR1 SQVTM, CDR2 ANQGSEA. With V trimmed by 6 bases and J by 5 bases, 17 bases remained unmatched. As DNA, the CDR3 is TGCAGCGTGGAGCCTGTTGGACAGGGTAGTTCGGAGACCCAGTACTTC. It specifies CSVEPVGQGSSETQYF.

The chain links TRBV11-2 to TRBJ2-3; D may be TRBD1 (6 bases). Trimming left V 4 bases short and J 2 bases short, with 10 bases between. From germline, CDR1 is SGHAT and CDR2 FQNNGV. The CDR3 contains 14 residues. The CDR3 DNA reads as TGTGCCAGCAGCTCGAGGACAGCCACAGATACGCAGTATTTT. This sequence encodes CASSSRTATDTQYF.

A few counts support this clone. The chain couples TRBV6-6 to TRBJ2-5, with no clear D. The CDR3 runs to 12 residues. Trimming pared 4 bases from V and 1 base from J, leaving 4 bases between. Germline CDR1 is MNHNY and CDR2 is SVGAGI (reference sequence). Written as DNA, the CDR3 is TGTGCCAGCAGTTGGAGCCAAGAGACCCAGTACTTC. This codes for CASSWSQETQYF.

The chain links TRBV6-6 to TRBJ1-1; no definite D call. The CDR3 loop spans 13 amino acids. V was clipped by 2 bases and J by 11 bases, with 15 bases between them. Germline CDR1 MNHNY, CDR2 SVGAGI (reference sequence). CDR3 loop: CASSYDVAITAFF. Written as DNA, the CDR3 is TGTGCCAGCAGTTACGATGTCGCTATCACCGCTTTCTTT.

This chain uses TRBV7-2 with TRBJ2-1; 11 bases match TRBD2. The germline CDR1 and CDR2 sequences are SGHTA and FQGNSA. J lost 1 base, V lost 5 bases, and 4 bases had no gene match. CDR3 length: 16 residues. The DNA of the CDR3 is TGTGCCAGCAGCCGTAGCGGGGGGGGGTCCTACAATGAGCAGTTCTTC. It is translated as CASSRSGGGSYNEQFF.

This clone appeared a single time. The rearrangement links TRBV28 to TRBJ2-3, with 9 bases identical to TRBD1. J gave up 3 bases and V 1 base, and 2 bases lay outside the gene matches. Germline values: CDR1 MDHEN, CDR2 SYDVKM. The CDR3 totals 15 residues. The CDR3: CASSLSTGGTDTQYF. The CDR3, as DNA: TGTGCCAGCAGTTTATCGACAGGGGGAACAGATACGCAGTATTTT.

The V gene is TRBV4-3, the J gene TRBJ2-5; possibly TRBD1 or TRBD2 for D (6 bases each). Trimming cost V 3 bases and J 7 bases, with 21 bases left between them. From germline, CDR1 is LGHNA and CDR2 YSLEER. CDR3 length equals 16 residues. Here the CDR3 reads CASSQGLPGQRGTQYF. The CDR3 DNA reads TGCGCCAGCAGCCAGGGACTCCCAGGACAGCGTGGGACCCAGTACTTC.

This rearrangement joins TRBV19 to TRBJ1-1; 8 nucleotides line up with TRBD1. J was trimmed by 4 bases and V by 7 bases; bases with no gene match: 11. This CDR3 has 15 residues. Germline V gives CDR1 LNHDA, CDR2 SQIVND (reference sequence). As DNA, the CDR3 is TGTGCCAGTACCTCTTCGACAGGGGCTGCCACTGAAGCTTTCTTT. Protein sequence: CASTSSTGAATEAFF.

This clone showed up just a few times. Here the CDR3 DNA reads TGCGCCAGCAGCCAAGAGAGCCTGCCCGGGACCGGGGAGCTGTTTTTT. Protein product: CASSQESLPGTGELFF. The chain joins TRBV4-3 to TRBJ2-2; D unclear. The germline V gene has CDR1 LGHNA and CDR2 YSLEER. Trimming stripped 0 bases from V and 5 bases from J, with 13 bases between. CDR3 length: 16 residues.

Only one count was recorded for this clone. The genes are TRBV30 and TRBJ1-3; 10 bases agree with TRBD1. V lost 5 bases to trimming and J lost 4 bases; unmatched junction nucleotides: 8. The CDR3 covers 15 residues. Germline V gene lookup returns CDR1 GTSNPN and CDR2 SVGIG (reference sequence). The CDR3 here is CAWALGTGAGNTIYF. The CDR3 DNA reads TGTGCCTGGGCCCTGGGGACAGGGGCCGGAAACACCATATATTTT.

This clone was counted a few times. The chain couples TRBV4-1 to TRBJ2-7; 9 bases map to TRBD1. With 4 bases clipped from V and 5 bases from J, the junction kept 12 bases outside the gene matches. The CDR3 loop spans 16 amino acids. Germline assignment: CDR1 MGHRA and CDR2 YSYEKL. CDR3 in amino acids: CASSLDARDRDDEQYF. As DNA, the CDR3 is TGCGCCAGCAGCCTAGACGCCCGGGACAGGGACGACGAGCAGTACTTC.

CDR3 loop: CASSPAGLGQPQHF. The CDR3 coding sequence is TGTGCCAGCTCACCAGCAGGGTTAGGACAGCCCCAGCATTTT. This chain uses TRBV18 with TRBJ1-5, with D possibly matching TRBD1 (5 bases). CDR1 is KGHSH and CDR2 is LQKENI in the germline V gene. The CDR3 loop spans 14 amino acids. V shed 2 bases and J shed 7 bases, with 12 bases lying between them.

The CDR3 nucleotides read TGTGCCAGTAGTCTTCAGGACCTATATGGCTACACCTTC. Residues: CASSLQDLYGYTF. The chain is built from TRBV19 and TRBJ1-2; unclear D gene. Germline V lookup: CDR1 LNHDA, CDR2 SQIVND (reference sequence). V gave up 5 bases and J gave up 5 bases, with 12 bases separating them. The CDR3 has 13 amino acids.

The chain couples TRBV5-4 to TRBJ2-5; possibly TRBD1 or TRBD2 for D (5 bases each). Germline V gene data show CDR1 as SGHNT and CDR2 as YYREEE (reference sequence). CDR3 length equals 15 residues. V gave up 0 bases and J gave up 0 bases, with 9 bases separating them. The CDR3 DNA reads TGTGCCAGCAGCTTGGGGGGGACCAACCAAGAGACCCAGTACTTC. This codes for CASSLGGTNQETQYF.

V is TRBV6-1 and J is TRBJ1-5; TRBD1 might be the D (5 bases). Trimming left V 1 base short and J 0 bases short, with 7 bases between. The CDR3 loop spans 15 amino acids. Germline loops: CDR1 MNHNS, CDR2 SASEGT. For the CDR3, the DNA is TGTGCCAGCAGTGAAGGGGGACCTAGCAATCAGCCCCAGCATTTT. It codes for CASSEGGPSNQPQHF.

This clone has only a few counts. The V and J genes are TRBV5-4 and TRBJ2-2, with TRBD2 matching over 7 bases. The CDR3 covers 15 residues. V gave up 4 bases and J gave up 6 bases; unmatched junction bases: 9. Germline V gives CDR1 SGHNT, CDR2 YYREEE (reference sequence). CDR3 nucleotides: TGTGCCAGCAGCCGGGGAGGGGTTGTCGCCGGGGAGCTGTTTTTT. It encodes CASSRGGVVAGELFF.

This chain connects TRBV7-8 to TRBJ1-1; weak D call: TRBD1 (6 bases). Germline assignment: CDR1 SGHVS and CDR2 FQNEAQ. The CDR3 is 15 amino acids. Trimming cost V 5 bases and J 1 base, with 14 bases left between them. CDR3 residues: CASSPATGPNTEAFF. CDR3 sequence (DNA): TGTGCCAGCAGCCCTGCAACAGGGCCGAACACTGAAGCTTTCTTT.

This clone was detected once. V gene TRBV10-3 combines with J gene TRBJ1-2; the D gene is possibly TRBD1 (5 bases). V lost 3 bases and J 5 bases, leaving 10 bases between the germline ends. Germline lookup yields CDR1 ENHRY and CDR2 SYGVKD. This CDR3 is 13 amino acids long. DNA for the CDR3: TGTGCCATCAGTGATGAGACAGCTTATGGCTACACCTTC. It encodes CAISDETAYGYTF.

The chain is built from TRBV24-1 and TRBJ2-1, with D tentatively TRBD1 (5 bases). The V gene lost 9 bases and the J gene lost 7 bases, with 15 bases spanning the gap. In germline, CDR1 is KGHDR, CDR2 SFDVKD. This CDR3 spans 13 amino acids. The CDR3 DNA sequence: TGTGCCACCGCTCAGGGCGCTTGGAATGAGCAGTTCTTC. Translating it yields CATAQGAWNEQFF.

The chain has TRBV18 and TRBJ1-3; no clear D. The V gene lost 3 bases and the J gene lost 3 bases, with 6 bases spanning the gap. Germline V gene sequence: CDR1 KGHSH, CDR2 LQKENI. CDR3 length equals 13 residues. CDR3 residues: CASSPDRGNTIYF. As DNA, the CDR3 is TGTGCCAGCTCACCGGATCGTGGAAACACCATATATTTT. Based on the CDR3 plus reference TRBV18 and TRBJ1-3, the full variable domain is NAGVMQNPRHLVRRRGQEARLRCSPMKGHSHVYWYRQLPEEGLKFMVYLQKENIIDESGMPKERFSAEFPKEGPSILRIQQVVRGDSAAYFCASSPDRGNTIYFGEGSWLTVV.

The chain joins TRBV5-4 to TRBJ1-1, with D perhaps matching TRBD1 (5 bases). This CDR3 is built from 15 residues. Germline CDR1 reads SGHNT; CDR2 reads YYREEE (reference sequence). V shed 0 bases and J shed 5 bases, with 14 bases lying between them. CDR3 nucleotides: TGTGCCAGCAGCTTGGGGGGGACGGGGAATACTGAAGCTTTCTTT. Its protein product is CASSLGGTGNTEAFF.